Here is one T cell receptor (beta chain) with its context. Its antigen remains unknown. The identical CDR3 is also encoded by other nucleotide sequences in the sample. The source of the sample is a study of T cell responses to AZD1222 COVID-19 vaccine. The repertoire was sequenced with immunoSEQ multiplex PCR; TCRdb's copy has only in-frame clones and lacks some. The repertoire includes over 100,000 clones, roughly 87% of them detected once, and approximately 2.6% sits in the top ten. Findings of the study overall: The donor group comprised mostly white British people and more females; the analysis possibly underestimated clonal diversity. Repertoire sampling was restricted to post-peak T cell response timepoints. Along spike, vaccine-associated CD4 TCRs were found throughout, with dominance at 160-218 and 743-854.

The CDR3 has 12 amino acids. The V and J ends lost 3 bases and 4 bases respectively, with 6 bases between them. Germline V gene lookup returns CDR1 LGHDT and CDR2 YNNKEL (reference sequence). The clonotype comes from an adult who received the AZD1222 COVID-19 vaccine. The rearrangement joins TRBV3-1 (or the pseudogene TRBV3-2) to TRBJ1-2; possible D gene TRBD1, 5 bases. This specimen consisted of peripheral blood, obtained 28 days after the second AZD1222 dose. CDR3: CASSQGPYGYTF. The CDR3, as DNA: TGTGCCAGCAGCCAGGGACCCTATGGCTACACCTTC.